Listed below are T cell receptor beta chains from one sample, sequenced in a study of PD-L1 blockade in urothelial cancer. Assay used: immunoSEQ multiplex PCR; TCRdb lists only in-frame clones, some missing. Here the sample spans roughly 120,000 clones, about 89% being singletons. The starting material was PBMCs, obtained around atezolizumab (anti-PD-L1) treatment. These TCRs come from a man between 60 and 70 years old with urothelial cancer. The CDR3 runs from the conserved cysteine through the conserved F or W. A D gene is named only where the DNA matches it firmly. The listing skips clone size in some rows; elsewhere it reads once, few, many or a size class.

d_call	clone_size	v_call	j_call	cdr3_aa	cdr3_nt
TRBD1	once	TRBV5-4	TRBJ2-5	CASSSLTGQETQYF	TGTGCCAGCAGCTCCCTGACAGGGCAGGAGACCCAGTACTTC
NA	NA	TRBV30	TRBJ1-5	CASSGGRGNQPQHF	TGTGCCTCATCGGGGGGGAGGGGGAATCAGCCCCAGCATTTT
NA	NA	TRBV7-9	TRBJ2-1	CASSPTTGSDNEQFF	TGTGCCAGCAGCCCCACGACGGGGAGCGATAATGAGCAGTTCTTC
NA	NA	TRBV5-1	TRBJ1-3	CASSYTLTGSGNTIYF	TGCGCCAGCAGCTATACACTGACGGGCTCTGGAAACACCATATATTTT
TRBD1	NA	TRBV4-3	TRBJ1-4	CASSQDRGSGEKLFF	TGCGCCAGCAGCCAAGACAGGGGGTCGGGAGAAAAACTGTTTTTT
TRBD1	NA	TRBV4-1	TRBJ2-2	CASSQGTGGFDTGELFF	TGCGCCAGCAGCCAAGGTACAGGGGGCTTCGACACCGGGGAGCTGTTTTTT
TRBD2	NA	TRBV7-8	TRBJ2-5	CASSYIRGEGETQYF	TGTGCCAGCAGCTATATTCGGGGGGAGGGGGAGACCCAGTACTTC
TRBD1	once	TRBV9	TRBJ2-2	CASSRTGKNTGELFF	TGTGCCAGCAGCCGGACAGGGAAGAACACCGGGGAGCTGTTTTTT
NA	NA	TRBV9	TRBJ1-4	CASSFSWTATNEKLFF	TGTGCCAGCAGCTTTTCTTGGACAGCAACTAATGAAAAACTGTTTTTT
NA	NA	TRBV7-6	TRBJ2-2	CASSLDGSALTGELFF	TGTGCCAGCAGCTTAGACGGAAGCGCCCTCACCGGGGAGCTGTTTTTT
TRBD1	few	TRBV7-7	TRBJ2-5	CASSRDSQETQYF	TGTGCTAGCAGCCGGGACAGTCAAGAGACCCAGTACTTC
TRBD2	once	TRBV18	TRBJ2-5	CASSPGTSGGVQETQYF	TGTGCCAGCTCACCAGGGACTAGCGGGGGTGTCCAAGAGACCCAGTACTTC
NA	NA	TRBV27	TRBJ2-3	CASSFTGPATDTQYF	TGTGCCAGCAGTTTCACAGGGCCCGCCACAGATACGCAGTATTTT
NA	few	TRBV29-1	TRBJ1-5	CSVEPQGWQPQHF	TGCAGCGTTGAACCGCAGGGCTGGCAGCCCCAGCATTTT
TRBD2	NA	TRBV27	TRBJ2-7	CASKSREDEQYF	TGTGCCAGCAAGAGTCGGGAGGATGAGCAGTACTTC
NA	NA	TRBV4-3	TRBJ1-2	CASSQAGRADGYTF	TGCGCCAGCAGCCAAGCCGGGAGGGCTGATGGCTACACCTTC
TRBD1	NA	TRBV27	TRBJ2-7	CASSLSPGQGTHEQYF	TGTGCCAGCAGTTTATCCCCGGGACAGGGGACCCACGAGCAGTACTTC
NA	NA	TRBV5-1	TRBJ1-3	CASSLGELGNTIYF	TGCGCCAGCAGCTTGGGGGAGCTCGGAAACACCATATATTTT
TRBD2	NA	TRBV9	TRBJ2-1	CASSGLAGGGDEQFF	TGTGCCAGCAGCGGACTAGCGGGAGGTGGTGATGAGCAGTTCTTC
NA	NA	TRBV19	TRBJ1-3	CASSGKRTIYF	TGTGCCAGCAGCGGGAAACGAACCATATATTTT
NA	NA	TRBV19	TRBJ2-1	CASSTRVRASYNEQFF	TGTGCCAGTAGTACTAGGGTGAGGGCTTCGTACAATGAGCAGTTCTTC
NA	NA	TRBV15	TRBJ2-1	CATSRDPGQSSYNEQFF	TGTGCCACCAGCAGAGACCCCGGACAATCATCATACAATGAGCAGTTCTTC
NA	NA	TRBV4-3	TRBJ1-1	CASSRRPSGGGTEAFF	TGCGCCAGCAGCCGCCGACCTTCGGGGGGGGGCACTGAAGCTTTCTTT
TRBD2	NA	TRBV7-3	TRBJ2-5	CASSVGLALQETQYF	TGTGCCAGCAGCGTCGGACTAGCGCTACAAGAGACCCAGTACTTC